The next 32 T cell receptor beta chains were all read from a single sample in a study of shared T cell receptors in the human thymus. Some clones are missing from TCRdb's copy, which holds only in-frame ones; the method was immunoSEQ multiplex PCR. Of hundreds of thousands of clones listed, around 87% are singletons. This same sample was also part of a study on human thymus T cells.

Sequenced material: thymocytes. Receptors were obtained from a boy under two years old with a congenital heart defect.

The rearrangement uses TRBV5-4 and TRBJ2-3; 10 positions agree with TRBD1. CDR3 length: 15 residues. The V gene end was trimmed by 3 bases and the J gene end by 3 bases; junction bases not matched to a gene: 4. The germline V gene encodes CDR1 SGHNT and CDR2 YYREEE (reference sequence). The CDR3: CASSWGQGITDTQYF. For the CDR3, the DNA is TGTGCCAGCAGCTGGGGACAGGGGATTACAGATACGCAGTATTTT.

This chain links TRBV10-3 with TRBJ2-3; 7 bases match TRBD1. CDR3 length: 17 residues. V shed 0 bases and J 5 bases; nucleotides not matched to a gene: 11. The V gene's germline CDR1 is ENHRY and CDR2 SYGVKD. CDR3 coding DNA: TGTGCCATCAGTGAGTCGCCGGGACAGCAAAAGAGAGATACGCAGTATTTT. Protein: CAISESPGQQKRDTQYF.

The rearrangement uses TRBV7-9 and TRBJ2-7; 12 bases fit TRBD1. Germline V gives CDR1 SEHNR, CDR2 FQNEAQ (reference sequence). The junction had 3 bases not matched to a gene; V was cut back by 4 bases and J by 2 bases. This CDR3 contains 15 residues. The CDR3 region is CASSSGTGGPYEQYF. CDR3 coding DNA: TGTGCCAGCAGCTCCGGGACAGGGGGCCCCTACGAGCAGTACTTC.

This clone was recorded only once. This chain connects TRBV15 to TRBJ2-2; the D gene is possibly TRBD2 (6 bases). Trimming pared 3 bases from V and 5 bases from J, leaving 10 bases between. CDR1 and CDR2 from the germline V gene are LNHNV and YYDKDF (reference sequence). The CDR3 extends over 14 amino acids. The CDR3 loop is CATSRLARTGELFF. CDR3 DNA sequence: TGTGCCACCAGCAGGCTAGCGAGAACCGGGGAGCTGTTTTTT.

This clone was seen a single time. A read error may account for a junction end that differs from germline. The CDR3 sequence is CATMGASGGF. The CDR3, as DNA: TGTGCCACAATGGGGGCTAGCGGGGGATTC. The V gene is TRBV7-9, the J gene TRBJ2-7; the match to TRBD2 covers 10 bases. The germline CDR1 and CDR2 sequences are SEHNR and FQNEAQ (reference sequence). This CDR3 comprises 10 residues.

The rearrangement uses TRBV4-3 and TRBJ2-3, with 11 bases identical to TRBD2. This CDR3 is 18 amino acids long. CDR1 LGHNA and CDR2 YSLEER come from the germline V gene. V dropped 0 bases and J dropped 3; count of bases not matched to a gene: 8. DNA of the CDR3: TGCGCCAGCAGCCAAGATAAGGTAGCGGGAGGGCCGACAGATACGCAGTATTTT. It is translated as CASSQDKVAGGPTDTQYF.

This sequence joins TRBV30 and TRBJ1-2, with a tentative D call TRBD1 (5 bases). Germline CDR1 is GTSNPN and CDR2 is SVGIG (reference sequence). The ends were cut back, 3 bases at V and 4 bases at J, with 24 bases in the middle. The CDR3 sequence is 17 residues long. CDR3 in DNA: TGTGCCTGGAGAGGGGCCCATGACAGCCACCTAACCTATGGCTACACCTTC. Its protein product is CAWRGAHDSHLTYGYTF.

The CDR3 protein is CASSLIYRAPDQPQHF. In DNA form, the CDR3 reads TGTGCCAGCAGCTTAATTTACAGGGCCCCAGATCAGCCCCAGCATTTT. The chain is built from TRBV7-2 and TRBJ1-5; D possibly corresponds to TRBD1 (6 bases). V was pared by 2 bases and J by 5 bases, with 16 bases between. Germline CDR1 and CDR2: SGHTA and FQGNSA. The CDR3 runs to 16 residues.

The gene calls are TRBV27 and TRBJ2-2, with a possible D match to TRBD2 (5 bases). The germline gives CDR1 MNHEY, CDR2 SMNVEV (reference sequence). The CDR3 loop spans 16 amino acids. Between the trimmed V and J ends, which lost 4 bases and 5 bases, there was a span of 17 bases. The CDR3 coding sequence is TGTGCCAGCAGTTCCACGGGCCCGGCGGGTACCGGGGAGCTGTTTTTT. This codes for CASSSTGPAGTGELFF.

This clone has a handful of counts. The chain recombines TRBV10-2 with TRBJ1-2; D is unresolved. This CDR3 spans 13 amino acids. V was pared by 10 bases and J by 7 bases, with 19 bases between. CDR1 is WSHSY, CDR2 SAAADI, per germline. CDR3 protein: CATLSQEAFGYTF. The CDR3 nucleotides read TGCGCCACCCTTTCCCAGGAGGCCTTTGGCTACACCTTC.

This chain joins TRBV28 and TRBJ1-3; TRBD1 matches at 8 bases. The V gene end was trimmed by 2 bases and the J gene end by 3 bases; junction bases not matched to a gene: 9. This CDR3 has 17 amino acids. Germline V gene sequence: CDR1 MDHEN, CDR2 SYDVKM. This chain's CDR3 is CASSLTFGQGNGNTIYF. In DNA form, the CDR3 reads TGTGCCAGCAGTTTAACGTTTGGACAGGGTAATGGAAACACCATATATTTT.

This rearrangement joins TRBV4-3 to TRBJ1-2; D is perhaps TRBD1 (5 bases). Trimming took off 0 bases at V and 6 bases at J, with 11 bases between the two ends. The CDR3 spans 14 residues. Germline loops: CDR1 LGHNA, CDR2 YSLEER. The CDR3: CASSQERGGNGYTF. In DNA, the CDR3 is TGCGCCAGCAGCCAAGAAAGGGGAGGGAATGGCTACACCTTC.

The chain combines TRBV18 with TRBJ2-5, with 13 bases that match TRBD2. The CDR3 runs to 17 residues. With V trimmed by 3 bases and J by 2 bases, 6 bases remained unmatched. Germline-derived CDR1 and CDR2 are KGHSH and LQKENI. The CDR3 spells CASSPGLAGSRQETQYF. The CDR3, as DNA: TGTGCCAGCTCACCGGGACTAGCGGGAAGTAGACAAGAGACCCAGTACTTC.

The chain is built from TRBV5-1 and TRBJ2-7; the D gene is possibly TRBD2 (6 bases). V was clipped by 4 bases and J by 3 bases, with 11 bases between them. The germline V gene encodes CDR1 SGHRS and CDR2 YFSETQ. There are 13 residues in the CDR3. The CDR3 here is CASSRDLFYEQYF. Here the CDR3 DNA reads TGCGCCAGCAGCCGGGACTTGTTCTACGAGCAGTACTTC.

J is TRBJ1-4 and V is TRBV28; 8 bases align to TRBD1. V lost 5 bases, J lost 8 bases, and 7 bases stayed unmatched. Germline CDR1 and CDR2: MDHEN and SYDVKM. The CDR3 spans 14 residues. Here the CDR3 DNA reads TGTGCCAGCAGTGGGGGGGCAGGGGGCGAAAAACTGTTTTTT. As protein: CASSGGAGGEKLFF.

The chain carries TRBV20-1 and TRBJ1-2, with a possible D match to TRBD1 (5 bases). The CDR3 sequence is 10 residues long. The V end was cut by 3 bases, the J end by 8 bases, with 7 bases between. Looked up from germline, CDR1 is DFQATT and CDR2 is SNEGSKA (reference sequence). This CDR3 reads CSASPGGYTF. CDR3 nucleotides: TGCAGTGCTAGCCCAGGGGGCTACACCTTC.

The V and J genes are TRBV7-9 and TRBJ2-2, with D uncertain. Between the trimmed V and J ends, which lost 1 base and 0 bases, there was a span of 6 bases. The CDR3 runs to 15 residues. Germline values: CDR1 SEHNR, CDR2 FQNEAQ (reference sequence). The CDR3 nucleotides are TGTGCCAGCAGCTTAGGCCAGGCGAACACCGGGGAGCTGTTTTTT. Translating gives CASSLGQANTGELFF. Filled out from reference TRBV7-9 and TRBJ2-2, the complete variable domain reads DTGVSQNPRHKITKRGQNVTFRCDPISEHNRLYWYRQTLGQGPEFLTYFQNEAQLEKSRLLSDRFSAERPKGSFSTLEIQRTEQGDSAMYLCASSLGQANTGELFFGEGSRLTVL.

V usage is TRBV7-2 and J usage is TRBJ1-2; TRBD1 agrees at 8 bases. The CDR3 spans 18 residues. V lost 2 bases, J lost 0 bases, and 11 bases stayed unmatched. Per the germline V gene, CDR1 is SGHTA and CDR2 is FQGNSA. Written as DNA, the CDR3 is TGTGCCAGCAGCTTACGGTCGGCCAGGGGGCGGCCTAACTATGGCTACACCTTC. It codes for CASSLRSARGRPNYGYTF.

This clone was recorded only once. The J gene is TRBJ2-5, the V gene TRBV2, with 8 bases that match TRBD1. Per the germline V gene, CDR1 is SNHLY and CDR2 is FYNNEI. This CDR3 region has 16 residues. V shed 5 bases, J shed 5 bases, and the junction held 13 bases outside the gene matches. Here the CDR3 reads CASSFGQGSILETQYF. The CDR3 DNA follows: TGTGCCAGCAGTTTCGGACAGGGCTCTATTCTGGAGACCCAGTACTTC.

The rearrangement links TRBV27 to TRBJ1-1; 10 bases match TRBD1. Trimming at V came to 5 bases and at J to 4 bases, leaving 25 bases not matched to a gene. Germline V gene lookup returns CDR1 MNHEY and CDR2 SMNVEV (reference sequence). CDR3 length equals 21 residues. The CDR3 loop is CASSGSYDDRGHRKEVTEAFF. CDR3 DNA: TGTGCCAGCAGTGGATCCTATGATGACAGGGGGCACCGCAAGGAGGTCACTGAAGCTTTCTTT.

CDR3 protein: CASSRQGGNNQPQHF. The DNA for the CDR3 is TGTGCCAGCAGCAGACAGGGAGGAAACAATCAGCCCCAGCATTTT. This chain joins TRBV2 and TRBJ1-5, with TRBD1 matching over 7 bases. The CDR3 spans 15 residues. Germline trimming cut 6 bases from V and 3 bases from J; bases unmatched to any gene: 8. Looked up from germline, CDR1 is SNHLY and CDR2 is FYNNEI.

This CDR3 reads CASTHFRGQGQPQHF. Written as DNA, the CDR3 is TGTGCCAGCACCCACTTCAGGGGTCAAGGTCAGCCCCAGCATTTT. The chain recombines TRBV6-6 with TRBJ1-5; maybe TRBD1 (6 bases). Germline V gene data show CDR1 as MNHNY and CDR2 as SVGAGI (reference sequence). CDR3 size: 15 residues. Trimming pared 7 bases from V and 6 bases from J, leaving 19 bases between.

The V and J genes are TRBV28 and TRBJ2-7; 16 nucleotides agree with TRBD2. The V gene's germline CDR1 is MDHEN and CDR2 SYDVKM. The V segment lost 3 bases and the J segment 2 bases; nucleotides outside the gene matches: 22. This CDR3 spans 23 amino acids. The CDR3 sequence: CASSFAGLWRSGTSGRETYEQYF. Written as DNA, the CDR3 is TGTGCCAGCAGTTTTGCCGGGCTCTGGCGGTCGGGGACTAGCGGGAGGGAAACCTACGAGCAGTACTTC. The whole variable domain, filled in from reference TRBV28 and TRBJ2-7, reads DVKVTQSSRYLVKRTGEKVFLECVQDMDHENMFWYRQDPGLGLRLIYFSYDVKMKEKGDIPEGYSVSREKKERFSLILESASTNQTSMYLCASSFAGLWRSGTSGRETYEQYFGPGTRLTVT.

The V gene is TRBV28, the J gene TRBJ1-5; D perhaps matches TRBD1 (5 bases). The germline V gene has CDR1 MDHEN and CDR2 SYDVKM. This CDR3 is built from 17 residues. Between the trimmed V and J ends, which lost 5 bases and 3 bases, there was a span of 20 bases. The CDR3 loop reads CASSQRGKKAVNQPQHF. CDR3 nucleotides: TGTGCCAGCAGTCAAAGGGGAAAGAAGGCAGTCAATCAGCCCCAGCATTTT.

The chain joins TRBV6-4 to TRBJ2-1; no firm D call. The CDR3 contains 13 residues. V was trimmed by 2 bases and J by 7 bases, leaving 9 bases between them. CDR1 MRHNA and CDR2 SNTAGT come from the germline V gene. CDR3 coding DNA: TGTGCCAGCAGTGACAGAGAAAGTAATGAGCAGTTCTTC. This encodes CASSDRESNEQFF.

This chain connects TRBV18 to TRBJ2-3; a possible D gene is TRBD1 (8 bases). The CDR3 loop spans 16 amino acids. V dropped 3 bases and J dropped 2 bases, with 15 bases sitting between them. CDR1 and CDR2 (germline): KGHSH, LQKENI. This CDR3 is CASSPDRGGFTDTQYF. Here the CDR3 DNA reads TGTGCCAGCTCACCCGACAGGGGAGGGTTCACAGATACGCAGTATTTT.

The chain employs TRBV29-1 and TRBJ2-5; maybe TRBD2 (6 bases). This CDR3 comprises 15 residues. Germline V CDR1 and CDR2: SQVTM, ANQGSEA. Trimming shortened V by 1 base and J by 2 bases, and 14 bases separated the two germline ends. CDR3 region: CSVEVWRGEQETQYF. The CDR3 region has the DNA TGCAGCGTTGAAGTATGGAGGGGAGAACAAGAGACCCAGTACTTC.

The chain links TRBV29-1 to TRBJ1-2; TRBD1 agrees at 7 bases. The CDR3 sequence is 12 residues long. CDR1 is SQVTM, CDR2 ANQGSEA, per germline. The J segment lost 2 bases and the V segment lost 6 bases, leaving 3 bases of the junction unmatched. The CDR3 sequence is CSVGTANYGYTF. Written as DNA, the CDR3 is TGCAGCGTCGGGACAGCCAACTATGGCTACACCTTC.

This rearrangement joins TRBV28 to TRBJ2-7, with 12 bases identical to TRBD2. Germline V gives CDR1 MDHEN, CDR2 SYDVKM. The V and J ends lost 3 bases and 0 bases, in that order; junction bases with no gene match: 15. The CDR3 is made up of 20 amino acids. The CDR3 DNA reads as TGTGCCAGCAGTTTCGACAGGGAACTAGCGGGAGGCTTCCTCTCCTACGAGCAGTACTTC. Residues: CASSFDRELAGGFLSYEQYF.

This chain uses TRBV18 with TRBJ2-7, with 9 bases aligning to TRBD1. The V segment lost 3 bases and the J segment 2 bases; nucleotides outside the gene matches: 11. Germline V lookup: CDR1 KGHSH, CDR2 LQKENI. This CDR3 comprises 17 residues. The DNA of the CDR3 is TGTGCCAGCTCACCTCGGGACCGGGACAGGGCTGCCTACGAGCAGTACTTC. This codes for CASSPRDRDRAAYEQYF. Drawing the rest from reference TRBV18 and TRBJ2-7, the complete variable domain is NAGVMQNPRHLVRRRGQEARLRCSPMKGHSHVYWYRQLPEEGLKFMVYLQKENIIDESGMPKERFSAEFPKEGPSILRIQQVVRGDSAAYFCASSPRDRDRAAYEQYFGPGTRLTVT.

This clone was recorded a few times. This CDR3 is CASSLTGQGELNSLSYEQYF. The CDR3 nucleotides read TGCGCCAGCAGCTTGACCGGACAGGGGGAGCTGAATAGCCTCTCCTACGAGCAGTACTTC. The J gene is TRBJ2-7, the V gene TRBV5-1, with TRBD1 matching 10 bases. The length of the CDR3 is 20 residues. The V segment lost 1 base and the J segment 0 bases; nucleotides outside the gene matches: 16. Germline V CDR1 and CDR2: SGHRS, YFSETQ.

The count of this clone is one. The V gene is TRBV4-2, the J gene TRBJ1-2; 10 positions agree with TRBD1. Looked up from germline, CDR1 is LGHNA and CDR2 is YNFKEQ. The ends lost 0 bases at V and 4 bases at J; junction bases unmatched: 11. This CDR3 has 18 residues. CDR3 nucleotides: TGTGCCAGCAGCCAAGATATGCGTGACAGGGGGCCCGGCTATGGCTACACCTTC. This sequence encodes CASSQDMRDRGPGYGYTF.